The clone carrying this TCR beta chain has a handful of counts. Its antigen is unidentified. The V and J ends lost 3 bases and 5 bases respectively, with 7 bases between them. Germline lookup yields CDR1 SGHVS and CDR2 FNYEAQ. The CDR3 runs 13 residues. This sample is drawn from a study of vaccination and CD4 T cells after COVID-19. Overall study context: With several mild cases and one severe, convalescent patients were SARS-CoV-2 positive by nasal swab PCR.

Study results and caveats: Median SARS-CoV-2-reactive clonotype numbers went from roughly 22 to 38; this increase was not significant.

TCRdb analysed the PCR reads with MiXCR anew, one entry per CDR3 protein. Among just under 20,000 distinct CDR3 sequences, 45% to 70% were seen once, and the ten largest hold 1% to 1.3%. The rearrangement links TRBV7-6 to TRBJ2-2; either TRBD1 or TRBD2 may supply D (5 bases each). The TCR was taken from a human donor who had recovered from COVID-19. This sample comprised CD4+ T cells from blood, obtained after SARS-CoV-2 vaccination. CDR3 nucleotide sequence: TGTGCCAGCAGCTTCGGGACGACCGGGGAGCTGTTTTTT. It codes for CASSFGTTGELFF.